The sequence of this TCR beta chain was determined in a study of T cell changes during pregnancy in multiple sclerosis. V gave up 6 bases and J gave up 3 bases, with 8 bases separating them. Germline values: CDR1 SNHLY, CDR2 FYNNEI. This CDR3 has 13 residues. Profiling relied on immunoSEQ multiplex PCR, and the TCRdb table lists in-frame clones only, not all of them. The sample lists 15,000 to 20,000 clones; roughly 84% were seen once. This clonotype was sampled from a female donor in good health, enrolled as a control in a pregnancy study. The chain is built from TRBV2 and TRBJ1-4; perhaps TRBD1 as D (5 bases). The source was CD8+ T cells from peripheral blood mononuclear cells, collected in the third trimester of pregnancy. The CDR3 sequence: CASRGRANEKLFF. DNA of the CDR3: TGTGCCAGCAGGGGCAGGGCTAATGAAAAACTGTTTTTT.